This T cell receptor beta chain originates from a study of blood T cell repertoires in COVID-19. Study context: Some COVID-19 samples were acute and others convalescent; all came from the United States, Italy and Spain. T cells, B-cell-depleted T cells, or PBMCs provided the cDNA or gDNA that served as material.

The authors' processing: Quantification of nucleated cells was approximated via reference gene primer amplification. Sequencing used immunoSEQ multiplex PCR; TCRdb keeps in-frame clones, though not all of them. Clone size and the V and J calls come from that table; the DNA yielded D and trimming. The repertoire holds over 130,000 clones, with about 90% as singletons. The TCR originated in a man aged 60 to 69 with active or convalescent COVID-19. What was sequenced was peripheral blood.

For the CDR3, the DNA is TGTGCCAGCAGCGAATTTGGCGGGCCGCACTACAATGAGCAGTTCTTC. Its translation: CASSEFGGPHYNEQFF. This chain connects TRBV28 to TRBJ2-1; tentative D call: TRBD2 (5 bases). Germline CDR1 MDHEN, CDR2 SYDVKM. The length of the CDR3 is 16 residues. Trimming took off 6 bases at V and 3 bases at J, with 18 bases between the two ends.